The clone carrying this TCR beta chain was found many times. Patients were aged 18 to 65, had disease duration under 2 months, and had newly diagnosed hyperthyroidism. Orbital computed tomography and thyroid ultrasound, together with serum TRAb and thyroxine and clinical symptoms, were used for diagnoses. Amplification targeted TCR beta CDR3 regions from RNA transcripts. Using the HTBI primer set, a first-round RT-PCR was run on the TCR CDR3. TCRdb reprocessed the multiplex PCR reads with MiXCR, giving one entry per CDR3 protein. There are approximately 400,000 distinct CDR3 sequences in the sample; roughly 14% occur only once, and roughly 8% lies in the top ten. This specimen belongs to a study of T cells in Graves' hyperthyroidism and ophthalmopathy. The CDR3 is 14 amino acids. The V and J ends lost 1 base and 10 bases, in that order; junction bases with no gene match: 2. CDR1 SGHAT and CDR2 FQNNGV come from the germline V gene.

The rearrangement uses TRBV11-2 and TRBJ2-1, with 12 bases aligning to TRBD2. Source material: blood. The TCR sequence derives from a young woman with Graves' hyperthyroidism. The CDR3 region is CASSLVLAGGEQFF. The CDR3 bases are TGTGCCAGCAGCTTAGTACTAGCGGGGGGCGAGCAGTTCTTC. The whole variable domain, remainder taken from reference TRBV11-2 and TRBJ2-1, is EAGVAQSPRYKIIEKRQSVAFWCNPISGHATLYWYQQILGQGPKLLIQFQNNGVVDDSQLPKDRFSAERLKGVDSTLKIQPAKLEDSAVYLCASSLVLAGGEQFFGPGTRLTVL.